This TCR beta chain appears in the sequencing data of a study of T and B cells in COVID-19 patients. This CDR3 has 15 amino acids. CDR1 MNHEY and CDR2 SVGEGT come from the germline V gene. The V and J ends lost 6 bases and 5 bases respectively, with 18 bases between them. From blood, roughly 220-550 ng of genomic DNA served as TRB template. In this sample, this clonotype is medium-sized (0.01 to 0.1%). BIOMED2 TRB-A/B primer pools were used in multiplex TRB PCR. TCRdb itself ran the multiplex PCR reads through MiXCR, one entry per CDR3 protein. The sample shows several thousand distinct CDR3 sequences, around 28% of them seen only once.

The sequence was obtained from a human donor with active COVID-19. Sequenced sample: blood. This chain connects TRBV6-2 or TRBV6-3 to TRBJ2-3; D tentatively fits TRBD1 or TRBD2 (5 bases each). CDR3 nucleotide sequence: TGTGCCAGCAGATCGGGACCCCCGAGGGGAGATACGCAGTATTTT. It translates to CASRSGPPRGDTQYF.